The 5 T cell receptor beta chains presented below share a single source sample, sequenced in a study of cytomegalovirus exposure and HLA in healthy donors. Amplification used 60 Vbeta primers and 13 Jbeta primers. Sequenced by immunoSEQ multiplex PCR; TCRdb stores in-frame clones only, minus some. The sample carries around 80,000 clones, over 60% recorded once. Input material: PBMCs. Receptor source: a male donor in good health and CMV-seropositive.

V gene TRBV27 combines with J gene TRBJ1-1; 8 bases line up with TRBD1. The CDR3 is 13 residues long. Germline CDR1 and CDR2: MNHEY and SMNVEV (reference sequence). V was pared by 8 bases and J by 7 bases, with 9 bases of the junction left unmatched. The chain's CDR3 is CASYREGTGEAFF. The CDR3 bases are TGTGCCAGCTACAGGGAAGGGACAGGTGAAGCTTTCTTT.

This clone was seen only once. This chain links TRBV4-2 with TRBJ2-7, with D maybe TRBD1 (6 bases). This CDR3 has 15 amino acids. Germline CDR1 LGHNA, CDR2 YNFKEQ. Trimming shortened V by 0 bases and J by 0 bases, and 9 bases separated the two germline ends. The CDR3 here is CASSQDGGGSYEQYF. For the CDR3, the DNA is TGTGCCAGCAGCCAAGATGGGGGCGGCTCCTACGAGCAGTACTTC.

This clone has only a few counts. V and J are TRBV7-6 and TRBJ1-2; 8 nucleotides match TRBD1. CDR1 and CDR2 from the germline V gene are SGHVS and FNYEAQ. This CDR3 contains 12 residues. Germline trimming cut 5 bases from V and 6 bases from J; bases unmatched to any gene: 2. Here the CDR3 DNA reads TGTGCCAGCAGCGCAGGGGGCGATGGCTACACCTTC. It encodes CASSAGGDGYTF.

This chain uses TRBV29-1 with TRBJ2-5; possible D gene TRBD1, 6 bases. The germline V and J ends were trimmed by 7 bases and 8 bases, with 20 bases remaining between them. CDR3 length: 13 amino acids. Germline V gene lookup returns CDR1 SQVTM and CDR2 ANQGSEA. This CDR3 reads CSAADSRAGTQYF. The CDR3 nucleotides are TGCAGCGCCGCGGACAGCCGGGCCGGAACCCAGTACTTC.

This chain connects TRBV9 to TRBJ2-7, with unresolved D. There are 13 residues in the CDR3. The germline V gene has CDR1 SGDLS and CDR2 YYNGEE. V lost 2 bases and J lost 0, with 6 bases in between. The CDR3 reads CASSVESSYEQYF. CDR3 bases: TGTGCCAGCAGCGTGGAGAGCTCCTACGAGCAGTACTTC.